This T cell receptor beta chain is drawn from a study of a mutant IDH1 vaccine in newly diagnosed glioma. Study-level background: Vaccination began 4-6 weeks post radiotherapy alone, or with temozolomide cycles.

The CDR3 is made up of 14 amino acids. V shed 2 bases and J shed 4 bases, with 12 bases lying between them. The V gene's germline CDR1 is SGHRS and CDR2 YFSETQ. Only in-frame clones appear in the TCRdb table, and some are missing; sequencing was by immunoSEQ multiplex PCR. In the table there are some 70,000 clones, more than 70% of which are singletons. Regarding time point: week 35, safety follow-up. It was 300 ug of mutant IDH1 20-mer peptide that made up each vaccine dose, given with topical imiquimod. Patients, over weeks 1, 3, 5, 7, 11, 15, 19 and 23, received a total of eight vaccinations. Details on this clone: The antigen remains unidentified.

The sequence came from a man younger than 35 with glioma. The V gene is TRBV5-1, the J gene TRBJ1-1, with D unclear. This specimen consisted of PBMCs, obtained from a glioma patient whose treatment included an IDH1 peptide vaccine. CDR3 residues: CASSLPGSGTEAFF. The DNA of the CDR3 is TGCGCCAGCAGCTTACCGGGGAGCGGCACTGAAGCTTTCTTT. Variable domain in full (rest from reference TRBV5-1 and TRBJ1-1): KAGVTQTPRYLIKTRGQQVTLSCSPISGHRSVSWYQQTPGQGLQFLFEYFSETQRNKGNFPGRFSGRQFSNSRSEMNVSTLELGDSALYLCASSLPGSGTEAFFGQGTRLTVV.